The 2 T cell receptor beta chains reported below all come from one sample, sequenced in a study of CD8+ T cells in alopecia areata. This sample's treatment: oral pan-JAK inhibitor, 5-10 mg twice daily. Extraction and reverse transcription of RNA yielded cDNA as the sequencing template. TCRdb keeps only in-frame clones here, not all; method: immunoSEQ multiplex PCR. This sample carries roughly 120,000 clones, around 58% of them seen once, and the ten largest clones take 25% to 30%. The source material was CD8+ T cells sorted from blood, sampled at week 4, from a patient treated with tofacitinib. Source of these receptors: a human donor with alopecia areata.

The rearrangement links TRBV13 to TRBJ2-6; a weak D match, TRBD1 (6 bases). V lost 6 bases to trimming and J lost 3 bases, with 15 bases between them. Germline-derived CDR1 and CDR2 are PRHDT and FYEKMQ (reference sequence). CDR3 length equals 16 residues. As DNA, the CDR3 is TGTGCCAGCAGTCCATCTACAGGGAGTGGGGCCAACGTCCTGACTTTC. Its translation is CASSPSTGSGANVLTF.

This clone was seen a few times. In DNA form, the CDR3 reads TGCAGCGTTGAAGATGAGGGCTGGCTACAAGAGACCCAGTACTTC. As protein: CSVEDEGWLQETQYF. The rearrangement uses TRBV29-1 and TRBJ2-5, with D tentatively TRBD2 (5 bases). V lost 0 bases to trimming and J lost 2 bases, with 13 bases between them. Germline values: CDR1 SQVTM, CDR2 ANQGSEA. The CDR3 length is 15 residues.